The 30 T cell receptor beta chains below were found in one sample sequenced in a study of CD8+CD57+ T cells in acquired aplastic anemia. Genomic DNA served as template for TCR beta VDJ and CDR3 profiling. MiXCR, run by TCRdb on the reads, gives a single entry per CDR3 protein. The sample consists of around 180,000 distinct CDR3 sequences, approximately 48% of them appearing once. The patients chosen for sequencing had shown expansion of CD8+CD57+ cells (detected by flow cytometry). The sample consisted of sorted CD4+, CD8+, or CD8+CD57+ T cells (not recorded which) from PBMCs. These receptors were collected from a human donor with aplastic anemia.

This clonotype was observed a handful of times. The rearrangement joins TRBV7-2 to TRBJ1-2; D is possibly TRBD1 (5 bases). Germline V lookup: CDR1 SGHTA, CDR2 FQGNSA. V lost 3 bases, J lost 5 bases, and 10 bases lay in between. The CDR3 consists of 13 residues. This chain's CDR3 is CASSLGTSYGYTF. DNA of the CDR3: TGTGCCAGCAGCTTGGGGACCTCTTATGGCTACACCTTC. Full variable domain (rest looked up from reference TRBV7-2 and TRBJ1-2): GAGVSQSPSNKVTEKGKDVELRCDPISGHTALYWYRQSLGQGLEFLIYFQGNSAPDKSGLPSDRFSAERTGGSVSTLTIQRTQQEDSAVYLCASSLGTSYGYTFGSGTRLTVV.

The table lists this clonotype with many counts. CDR3 residues: CASSEYGQGAYNEQFF. The CDR3 DNA reads as TGTGCCAGCAGTGAATATGGACAGGGGGCCTACAATGAGCAGTTCTTC. The V call is TRBV25-1, the J call TRBJ2-1, with 10 bases that match TRBD1. The CDR3 spans 16 residues. V gave up 0 bases and J gave up 2 bases; unmatched junction bases: 1. CDR1 is MGHDK, CDR2 SYGVNS, per germline.

Concerning this clonotype itself: A much bigger clone sits one base away, suggesting this may be a read error. This sequence joins TRBV11-3 and TRBJ2-5, with 7 bases aligning to TRBD2. The CDR3 is 13 amino acids. Looked up from germline, CDR1 is SGHNT and CDR2 is YENEEA. Trimming removed 6 bases from V and 4 bases from J; junction bases left unmatched: 5. The CDR3 DNA reads as TGTGCCAGCAGAACCGGGGGGTCAGAGACCCAGTACTTC. This encodes CASRTGGSETQYF.

This clonotype has a handful of counts. V and J are TRBV7-8 and TRBJ2-7, with TRBD1 matching over 7 bases. This CDR3 contains 13 residues. Germline V gene lookup returns CDR1 SGHVS and CDR2 FQNEAQ. The V gene end was trimmed by 5 bases and the J gene end by 3 bases; junction bases not matched to a gene: 4. The CDR3 bases are TGTGCCAGCAGCCGGACAGGATTCTACGAGCAGTACTTC. It encodes CASSRTGFYEQYF.

This clonotype came up many times. The V gene is TRBV7-2, the J gene TRBJ1-4; D call uncertain. Germline V gene lookup returns CDR1 SGHTA and CDR2 FQGNSA. V shed 5 bases and J shed 6 bases, with 7 bases lying between them. The CDR3 has 12 residues. The CDR3 DNA is TGTGCCAGCAGCCCCCTGGATGAAAAACTGTTTTTT. Protein sequence: CASSPLDEKLFF.

This clonotype was counted a few times. The chain joins TRBV2 to TRBJ2-1; no clear D. The CDR3 spans 15 residues. V was shortened by 5 bases and J by 3 bases, with 14 bases between the two germline ends. Germline V lookup: CDR1 SNHLY, CDR2 FYNNEI. CDR3: CASSSPLSLYNEQFF. CDR3 in DNA: TGTGCCAGCAGTAGCCCCCTGAGTCTCTACAATGAGCAGTTCTTC.

The chain uses TRBV10-3 and TRBJ1-1, with a possible D match to TRBD1 (5 bases). V was clipped by 5 bases and J by 7 bases, with 14 bases between them. The CDR3 runs 13 residues. From germline, CDR1 is ENHRY and CDR2 SYGVKD. DNA of the CDR3: TGTGCCATCAGTTCCTTGGTGGGGGGTGAAGCTTTCTTT. This encodes CAISSLVGGEAFF.

The chain is built from TRBV20-1 and TRBJ2-7, with TRBD1 matching 8 bases. Germline assignment: CDR1 DFQATT and CDR2 SNEGSKA (reference sequence). V lost 0 bases and J lost 7; bases outside the gene matches: 2. This CDR3 region has 12 residues. This chain's CDR3 is CSARDRTGEQYF. The CDR3 nucleotides are TGCAGTGCTAGAGATAGGACAGGGGAGCAGTACTTC.

This clonotype was observed at least ten times. The chain links TRBV7-3 to TRBJ2-2; 8 bases fit TRBD1. V dropped 4 bases and J dropped 5; count of bases not matched to a gene: 6. CDR3 size: 15 residues. Germline-derived CDR1 and CDR2 are SGHTA and FQGTGA. CDR3 sequence reads: CASSSQGASTGELFF. CDR3 bases: TGTGCCAGCAGCTCCCAGGGGGCAAGTACCGGGGAGCTGTTTTTT.

There are a few counts of this clonotype. The chain carries TRBV7-2 and TRBJ1-2, with a tentative D call TRBD1 (5 bases). CDR1 and CDR2 from the germline V gene are SGHTA and FQGNSA. Trimming took off 7 bases at V and 5 bases at J, with 11 bases between the two ends. The CDR3 spans 12 residues. CDR3 residues: CASTRGEYGYTF. The DNA for the CDR3 is TGTGCCAGCACGCGGGGGGAGTATGGCTACACCTTC.

The rearrangement uses TRBV12-3 or TRBV12-4 and TRBJ2-7; tentatively, D is TRBD1 (5 bases). V lost 3 bases and J 3 bases, leaving 12 bases between the germline ends. The CDR3 runs to 14 residues. Here the CDR3 DNA reads TGTGCCAGCAGTTTTGGCAGGGCATACTACGAGCAGTACTTC. Translating it yields CASSFGRAYYEQYF.

V usage is TRBV24-1 and J usage is TRBJ2-2, with 7 bases lining up with TRBD2. Germline V gives CDR1 KGHDR, CDR2 SFDVKD. V trimming: 4 bases; J trimming: 5 bases; junction bases outside the gene matches: 6. This CDR3 region has 15 residues. DNA for the CDR3: TGTGCCACCAGTGAACGCGGGGGATGGACCGGGGAGCTGTTTTTT. Protein product: CATSERGGWTGELFF.

This clonotype was observed many times. The CDR3 sequence: CSVAGTSGSHTGELFF. DNA of the CDR3: TGCAGCGTGGCCGGGACTAGCGGGAGCCACACCGGGGAGCTGTTTTTT. This sequence joins TRBV29-1 and TRBJ2-2, with 14 bases matching TRBD2. The J segment lost 3 bases and the V segment lost 6 bases, leaving 6 bases of the junction unmatched. This CDR3 has 16 amino acids. The germline V gene has CDR1 SQVTM and CDR2 ANQGSEA.

This clonotype was recorded many times. CDR3 region: CASSLGLDGNNSPLHF. In DNA, the CDR3 is TGCGCCAGCAGCTTGGGGCTGGACGGCAACAATTCACCCCTCCACTTT. This chain joins TRBV5-1 and TRBJ1-6, with D uncertain. The CDR3 extends over 16 amino acids. The V end was cut by 0 bases, the J end by 7 bases, with 14 bases between. The germline V gene has CDR1 SGHRS and CDR2 YFSETQ.

This clonotype has at least ten counts. The CDR3 DNA reads TGTGCCAGCAGCTCGGACGCCCCCGGTGAGCAGTTCTTC. Translated: CASSSDAPGEQFF. V usage is TRBV5-4 and J usage is TRBJ2-1; no reliable D call. Germline-derived CDR1 and CDR2 are SGHNT and YYREEE (reference sequence). CDR3 length: 13 residues. The germline V and J ends were trimmed by 3 bases and 9 bases, with 13 bases remaining between them. The full variable domain, in which reference TRBV5-4 and TRBJ2-1 provide the parts outside the CDR3, is ETGVTQSPTHLIKTRGQQVTLRCSSQSGHNTVSWYQQALGQGPQFIFQYYREEENGRGNFPPRFSGLQFPNYSSELNVNALELDDSALYLCASSSDAPGEQFFGPGTRLTVL.

The chain couples TRBV5-1 to TRBJ1-2, with D perhaps TRBD1 (6 bases). V was trimmed by 3 bases and J by 1 base, leaving 13 bases between them. CDR1 SGHRS and CDR2 YFSETQ come from the germline V gene. CDR3 length: 15 amino acids. CDR3 DNA: TGCGCCAGCAGCTCCGCCTGGACAGATAACTATGGCTACACCTTC. As protein: CASSSAWTDNYGYTF. Variable domain in full (rest from reference TRBV5-1 and TRBJ1-2): KAGVTQTPRYLIKTRGQQVTLSCSPISGHRSVSWYQQTPGQGLQFLFEYFSETQRNKGNFPGRFSGRQFSNSRSEMNVSTLELGDSALYLCASSSAWTDNYGYTFGSGTRLTVV.

V is TRBV9 and J is TRBJ2-7, with 10 bases matching TRBD1. The CDR3 covers 16 residues. J lost 4 bases, V lost 5 bases, and 12 bases had no gene match. Germline-derived CDR1 and CDR2 are SGDLS and YYNGEE. The CDR3 here is CASSEGKGQGSYEQYF. The CDR3 bases are TGTGCCAGCAGTGAGGGTAAGGGACAGGGGAGTTACGAGCAGTACTTC.

The table lists this clonotype with many counts. The chain carries TRBV6-5 and TRBJ1-1, with a tentative D call TRBD1 (5 bases). Deletions cut 6 bases from V and 1 base from J, with 9 bases between. CDR1 and CDR2 from the germline V gene are MNHEY and SVGAGI. There are 13 residues in the CDR3. The CDR3 sequence is CASRPGQNTEAFF. The CDR3 DNA reads TGTGCCAGCAGACCCGGACAGAACACTGAAGCTTTCTTT.

The J gene is TRBJ2-7, the V gene TRBV20-1; 9 bases fit TRBD2. J was trimmed by 2 bases and V by 1 base; bases with no gene match: 3. The CDR3 spans 14 residues. The germline V gene encodes CDR1 DFQATT and CDR2 SNEGSKA (reference sequence). The CDR3 loop is CSARVPSGTYEQYF. Written as DNA, the CDR3 is TGCAGTGCTAGAGTACCTAGCGGGACCTACGAGCAGTACTTC.

This clonotype has a handful of counts. This may come from a read error, since a much larger clone is one base off. The chain is built from TRBV20-1 and TRBJ2-1, with a tentative D call TRBD2 (6 bases). Germline-derived CDR1 and CDR2 are DFQATT and SNEGSKA (reference sequence). CDR3 size: 14 residues. CDR3 loop: CSALQRAVYNEQSF. The DNA of the CDR3 is TGCAGTGCCCTGCAGCGGGCGGTCTACAATGAGCAGTCCTTC.

About this clonotype itself: Its ends do not fully match the called genes, so a read error is possible. The J gene is TRBJ2-5, the V gene TRBV7-3, with no clear D. The CDR3 covers 11 residues. Germline V gene data show CDR1 as SGHTA and CDR2 as FQGTGA. For the CDR3, the DNA is TGTGCCGGCAGCTTTGGGCCGCACCAGTACTTC. Translation gives CAGSFGPHQYF.

This clonotype was counted many times. J is TRBJ1-3 and V is TRBV29-1; weak D call: TRBD1 (5 bases). V was cut by 4 bases and J by 2 bases, with 6 bases left in between. Per germline, CDR1 SQVTM and CDR2 ANQGSEA. CDR3 length equals 12 residues. The CDR3 DNA sequence: TGCAGCGTTGCAGGGACTGGAAACACCATATATTTT. This encodes CSVAGTGNTIYF. The entire variable domain, with the rest obtained from reference TRBV29-1 and TRBJ1-3, is as follows: SAVISQKPSRDICQRGTSLTIQCQVDSQVTMMFWYRQQPGQSLTLIATANQGSEATYESGFVIDKFPISRPNLTFSTLTVSNMSPEDSSIYLCSVAGTGNTIYFGEGSWLTVV.

In regard to this clonotype: Given a much more abundant clone one base away, this may be a read error. V is TRBV7-9 and J is TRBJ1-1, with D hard to call. The CDR3 has 15 amino acids. Germline V CDR1 and CDR2: SEHNR, FQNEAQ (reference sequence). The CDR3 DNA is TGTGCCAGCAGCTCCCTGGTGGCAACGAACACTGAAGCTTCCTTT. Protein product: CASSSLVATNTEASF. Full variable domain (outside the CDR3, taken from reference TRBV7-9 and TRBJ1-1): DTGVSQNPRHKITKRGQNVTFRCDPISEHNRLYWYRQTLGQGPEFLTYFQNEAQLEKSRLLSDRFSAERPKGSFSTLEIQRTEQGDSAMYLCASSSLVATNTEASFGQGTRLTVV.

There are many counts of this clonotype. The gene calls are TRBV19 and TRBJ2-2; D is perhaps TRBD1 (6 bases). V was trimmed by 6 bases and J by 5 bases, leaving 16 bases between them. This CDR3 comprises 15 residues. Germline V gives CDR1 LNHDA, CDR2 SQIVND (reference sequence). The CDR3 nucleotides read TGTGCCAGTAGACCTCAGGGGTTCGGGACCGGGGAGCTGTTTTTT. Protein: CASRPQGFGTGELFF.

This clonotype came up once. V is TRBV20-1 and J is TRBJ1-4; D possibly corresponds to TRBD1 (5 bases). V was cut by 4 bases and J by 8 bases, with 8 bases left in between. The CDR3 runs 11 residues. CDR1 DFQATT and CDR2 SNEGSKA come from the germline V gene (reference sequence). The CDR3 sequence: CSATGGEKLFF. Written as DNA, the CDR3 is TGCAGTGCTACTGGGGGGGAAAAACTGTTTTTT.

The chain joins TRBV25-1 to TRBJ1-4, with 10 bases fitting TRBD1. The CDR3 extends over 17 amino acids. With 4 bases clipped from V and 3 bases from J, the junction kept 8 bases outside the gene matches. Per the germline V gene, CDR1 is MGHDK and CDR2 is SYGVNS. CDR3 coding DNA: TGTGCCAGCAGTGCAGCCGGGACAGGGGTACCTAATGAAAAACTGTTTTTT. It yields the protein CASSAAGTGVPNEKLFF.

The chain has TRBV25-1 and TRBJ1-1, with D possibly matching TRBD1 (5 bases). Per the germline V gene, CDR1 is MGHDK and CDR2 is SYGVNS. This CDR3 has 11 residues. With 7 bases removed from V and 12 bases from J, the gap between germline ends came to 15 bases. CDR3 residues: CASNRWGNPFF. CDR3 sequence (DNA): TGTGCCAGCAACCGATGGGGGAACCCTTTCTTT.

This CDR3 reads CASSFAGEGGYTF. CDR3 coding DNA: TGTGCCAGCAGCTTTGCAGGGGAGGGTGGCTACACCTTC. The genes are TRBV7-3 and TRBJ1-2; D perhaps matches TRBD1 (6 bases). Trimming stripped 3 bases from V and 7 bases from J, with 12 bases between. Germline V gives CDR1 SGHTA, CDR2 FQGTGA. This CDR3 region has 13 residues.

This chain joins TRBV29-1 and TRBJ2-2; D perhaps matches TRBD2 (5 bases). Germline-derived CDR1 and CDR2 are SQVTM and ANQGSEA. This CDR3 contains 11 residues. V was cut by 8 bases and J by 4 bases, with 8 bases left in between. CDR3 sequence: CSSGLTGELFF. The CDR3 DNA reads as TGCAGCTCCGGACTCACCGGGGAGCTGTTTTTT.

This clonotype was picked up many times. The rearrangement links TRBV9 to TRBJ2-1; D might be TRBD2 (7 bases). Trimming removed 0 bases from V and 0 bases from J, with 10 bases in between. Germline V lookup: CDR1 SGDLS, CDR2 YYNGEE. The CDR3 runs to 16 residues. Here the CDR3 DNA reads TGTGCCAGCAGCGTAGGGGGAGGGGGCTCCTACAATGAGCAGTTCTTC. Residues: CASSVGGGGSYNEQFF.